This T cell receptor (beta chain) originates from a study of shared clonotypes between healthy human individuals. Some clones are missing from TCRdb's copy, which holds only in-frame ones; the method was immunoSEQ multiplex PCR. The sample lists a few million clones, around 90% occurring once. Trimming shortened V by 9 bases and J by 11 bases, and 17 bases separated the two germline ends. In germline, CDR1 is LNHDA, CDR2 SQIVND (reference sequence). The CDR3 length is 13 residues. Findings of the study overall: Non-shared clonotypes had lower generation probabilities than clonotypes shared by all four sorted-subset donors. A handful of donors showed sharing of about 4.6% of naive CD4 clonotypes.

As regards this clone: Its matching antigen is unknown.

Source material: naive CD4+ T cells sorted from blood. The subset: CD45RA+ positively selected. The sequence was obtained from a man younger than 35 in good health. The chain uses TRBV19 and TRBJ1-6; a weak D match, TRBD1 (5 bases). The CDR3 is CASGDGIRAPLHF. In DNA form, the CDR3 reads TGTGCCAGCGGGGACGGGATCCGCGCACCCCTCCACTTT.